The rows below give T cell receptor beta chains drawn from one sample of a study of T cells after yellow fever vaccination. Each CDR3 protein gets one entry after TCRdb re-called the 5' RACE reads with MiXCR. This sample has about 73,000 distinct CDR3 sequences, with 7.5% to 8% found just once. This specimen consisted of CD8+ T cells sorted from PBMCs, obtained on the day of the yellow fever booster vaccination. All receptors derive from a man aged 30-40 years who received the YFV17D yellow fever vaccine. Each CDR3 is given with its conserved first and last residue. A D gene is named only where the DNA matches it firmly. Expanded clones get a size class; other rows say once, few or many, or leave the size out.

V,size,J,D,CDR3,DNA
TRBV29-1,-,TRBJ2-7,TRBD1,CSVSGDRVVNEQYF,TGCAGCGTTAGCGGGGACAGGGTCGTCAACGAGCAGTACTTC
TRBV7-6,-,TRBJ1-5,-,CASSRTGGGNQPQHF,TGTGCCAGCAGCCGGACGGGGGGTGGAAATCAGCCCCAGCATTTT
TRBV7-8,few,TRBJ2-7,-,CASSQSRVKGEQYF,TGTGCCAGCAGCCAAAGTCGAGTTAAAGGCGAGCAGTACTTC
TRBV28,few,TRBJ2-5,-,CASKGTQETQYF,TGTGCCAGCAAGGGGACCCAAGAGACCCAGTACTTC
TRBV10-1,few,TRBJ2-5,TRBD1,CASSERTGSWETQYF,TGCGCCAGCAGTGAAAGGACAGGGTCGTGGGAGACCCAGTACTTC
TRBV7-9,many,TRBJ2-1,-,CASSSPGITYNEQFF,TGTGCCAGCTCCTCCCCGGGAATCACCTACAATGAGCAGTTCTTC
TRBV29-1,-,TRBJ2-2,TRBD1,CSVAPDRGVTGELFF,TGCAGCGTTGCACCCGACAGGGGAGTCACCGGGGAGCTGTTTTTT
TRBV7-9,few,TRBJ1-1,-,CASSPYMSRTEAFF,TGTGCCAGCAGCCCCTACATGAGTCGCACTGAAGCTTTCTTT
TRBV15,many,TRBJ2-5,TRBD2,CATSRDRASGIKETQYF,TGTGCCACCAGCAGAGATCGGGCTAGCGGGATAAAGGAGACCCAGTACTTC
TRBV6-2/TRBV6-3,-,TRBJ2-1,TRBD1,CASSYPDRGQFF,TGTGCCAGCAGTTACCCCGACAGGGGGCAGTTCTTC
TRBV25-1,few,TRBJ2-5,-,CASSGQSDVKTQYF,TGTGCCAGCAGCGGACAGTCTGACGTGAAGACCCAGTACTTC
TRBV6-5,-,TRBJ2-2,-,CASSYEVGLAGELFF,TGTGCCAGCAGTTACGAAGTGGGCTTGGCCGGGGAGCTGTTTTTT
TRBV27,-,TRBJ2-7,TRBD1,CASSPRNEGTGGRQYF,TGTGCCAGCAGCCCCAGGAACGAAGGGACAGGGGGCCGACAGTACTTC
TRBV9,many,TRBJ2-7,-,CASSVDTGVREEQYF,TGTGCCAGCAGCGTAGACACGGGAGTTCGAGAGGAGCAGTACTTC
TRBV5-1,-,TRBJ2-1,TRBD2,CASSFLTSGSGNEQFF,TGCGCCAGCAGCTTCTTGACTAGCGGGAGCGGGAATGAGCAGTTCTTC
TRBV6-4,many,TRBJ2-1,TRBD2,CARWGREGRSEQFF,TGTGCCAGATGGGGGCGGGAGGGCCGGAGTGAGCAGTTCTTC
TRBV7-6,-,TRBJ2-1,-,CASSLGITETEQFF,TGTGCCAGCAGCTTAGGTATTACGGAGACCGAGCAGTTCTTC
TRBV6-4,many,TRBJ2-1,-,CASSDNIRPSSYNEQFF,TGTGCCAGCAGTGACAATATACGGCCTTCTTCCTACAATGAGCAGTTCTTC
TRBV7-9,many,TRBJ2-1,-,CASSLDEQFF,TGTGCCAGCAGCTTGGATGAGCAGTTCTTC
TRBV5-6,few,TRBJ1-5,-,CASSLGGTQPQHF,TGTGCCAGCAGCTTGGGAGGGACCCAGCCCCAGCATTTT
TRBV5-6,many,TRBJ1-2,-,CASSFAIHRETNYGYTF,TGTGCCAGCAGCTTTGCCATCCACAGGGAAACGAACTATGGCTACACCTTC
TRBV27,few,TRBJ1-6,-,CATRESTRDSPLHF,TGTGCCACTCGAGAATCCACTCGGGATTCACCCCTCCACTTT
TRBV19,few,TRBJ2-7,TRBD2,CASSTWTSGTYEQYF,TGTGCCAGTAGTACGTGGACTAGCGGAACCTACGAGCAGTACTTC
TRBV30,-,TRBJ2-1,TRBD1,CAWKQGNSGNEQFF,TGTGCCTGGAAACAGGGGAATTCAGGGAATGAGCAGTTCTTC